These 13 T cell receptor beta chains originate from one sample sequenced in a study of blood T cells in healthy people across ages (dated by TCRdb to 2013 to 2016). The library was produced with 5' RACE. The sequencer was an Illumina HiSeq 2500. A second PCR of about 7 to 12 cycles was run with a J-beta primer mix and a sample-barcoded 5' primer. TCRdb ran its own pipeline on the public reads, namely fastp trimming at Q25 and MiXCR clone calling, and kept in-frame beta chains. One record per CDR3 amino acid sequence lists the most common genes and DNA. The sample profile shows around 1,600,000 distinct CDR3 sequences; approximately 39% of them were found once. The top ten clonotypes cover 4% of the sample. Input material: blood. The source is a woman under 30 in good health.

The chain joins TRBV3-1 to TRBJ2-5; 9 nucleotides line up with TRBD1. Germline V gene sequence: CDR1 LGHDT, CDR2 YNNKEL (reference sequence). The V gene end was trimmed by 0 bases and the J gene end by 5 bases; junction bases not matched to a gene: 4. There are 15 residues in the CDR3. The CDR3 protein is CASSQDTGGFETQYF. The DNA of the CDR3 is TGTGCCAGCAGCCAAGATACAGGGGGCTTTGAGACCCAGTACTTC.

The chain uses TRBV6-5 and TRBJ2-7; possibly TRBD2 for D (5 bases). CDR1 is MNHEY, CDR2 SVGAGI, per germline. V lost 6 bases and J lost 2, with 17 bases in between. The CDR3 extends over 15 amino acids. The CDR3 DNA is TGTGCCAGCAGCAACGGGAAAGCGTCGACCTACGAGCAGTACTTC. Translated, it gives CASSNGKASTYEQYF.

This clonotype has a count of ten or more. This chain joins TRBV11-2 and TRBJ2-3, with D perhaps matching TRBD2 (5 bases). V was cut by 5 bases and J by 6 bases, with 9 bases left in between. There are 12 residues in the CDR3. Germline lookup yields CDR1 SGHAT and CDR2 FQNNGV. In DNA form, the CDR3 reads TGTGCCAGCAGCCCCACTAGTGATACGCAGTATTTT. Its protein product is CASSPTSDTQYF.

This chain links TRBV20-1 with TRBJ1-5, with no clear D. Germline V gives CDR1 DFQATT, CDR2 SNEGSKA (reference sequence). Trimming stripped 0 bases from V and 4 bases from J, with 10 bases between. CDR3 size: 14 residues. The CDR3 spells CSARDSPLNQPQHF. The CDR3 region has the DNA TGCAGTGCTAGAGATTCCCCTCTTAATCAGCCCCAGCATTTT.

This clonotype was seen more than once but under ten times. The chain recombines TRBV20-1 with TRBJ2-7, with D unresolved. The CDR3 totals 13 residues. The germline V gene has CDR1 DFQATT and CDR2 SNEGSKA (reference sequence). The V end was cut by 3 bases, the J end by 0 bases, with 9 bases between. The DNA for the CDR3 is TGCAGTGCTAGGGATATTCTCTCCTACGAGCAGTACTTC. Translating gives CSARDILSYEQYF.

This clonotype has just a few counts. This CDR3 is CASSIGSGGNTEAFF. The CDR3, as DNA: TGTGCCAGCAGTATAGGTTCGGGGGGGAACACTGAAGCTTTCTTT. The chain is built from TRBV7-9 and TRBJ1-1, with D possibly matching TRBD1 (5 bases). The ends were cut back, 6 bases at V and 1 base at J, with 15 bases in the middle. In germline, CDR1 is SEHNR, CDR2 FQNEAQ (reference sequence). The length of the CDR3 is 15 residues.

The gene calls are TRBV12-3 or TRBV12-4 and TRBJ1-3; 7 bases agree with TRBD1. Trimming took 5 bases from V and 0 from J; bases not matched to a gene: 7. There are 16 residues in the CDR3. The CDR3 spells CASSETRGFSGNTIYF. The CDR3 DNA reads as TGTGCCAGCAGTGAAACCAGGGGGTTCTCTGGAAACACCATATATTTT.

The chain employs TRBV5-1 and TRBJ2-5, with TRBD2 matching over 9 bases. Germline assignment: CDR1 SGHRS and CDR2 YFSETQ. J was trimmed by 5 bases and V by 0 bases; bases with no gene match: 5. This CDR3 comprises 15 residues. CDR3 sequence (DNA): TGCGCCAGCAGCTTGGCTAGCGGGGCAGGGGAGACCCAGTACTTC. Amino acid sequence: CASSLASGAGETQYF.

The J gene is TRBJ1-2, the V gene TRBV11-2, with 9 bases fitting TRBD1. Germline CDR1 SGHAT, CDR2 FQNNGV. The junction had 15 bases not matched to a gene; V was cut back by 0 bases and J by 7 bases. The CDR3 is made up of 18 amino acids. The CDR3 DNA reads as TGTGCCAGCAGCTTAGATCTCTGGGACAGGGAGTATTCCTCTGGCTACACCTTC. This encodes CASSLDLWDREYSSGYTF. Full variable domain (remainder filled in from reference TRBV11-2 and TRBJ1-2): EAGVAQSPRYKIIEKRQSVAFWCNPISGHATLYWYQQILGQGPKLLIQFQNNGVVDDSQLPKDRFSAERLKGVDSTLKIQPAKLEDSAVYLCASSLDLWDREYSSGYTFGSGTRLTVV.

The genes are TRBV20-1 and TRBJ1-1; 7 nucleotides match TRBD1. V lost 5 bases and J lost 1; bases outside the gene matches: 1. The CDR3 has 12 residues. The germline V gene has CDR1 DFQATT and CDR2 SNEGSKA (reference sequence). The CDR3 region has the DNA TGCAGTGCTCCAGGGGGGAACACTGAAGCTTTCTTT. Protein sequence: CSAPGGNTEAFF.

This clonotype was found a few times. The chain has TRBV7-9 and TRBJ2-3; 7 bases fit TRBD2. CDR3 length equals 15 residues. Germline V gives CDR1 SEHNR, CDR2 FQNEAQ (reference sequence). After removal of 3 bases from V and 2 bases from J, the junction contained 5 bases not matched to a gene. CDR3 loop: CASSFGGGNTDTQYF. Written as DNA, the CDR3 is TGTGCCAGCAGCTTCGGCGGGGGAAACACAGATACGCAGTATTTT.

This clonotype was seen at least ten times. CDR3 sequence reads: CAIRGQGGQPQHF. In nucleotides, the CDR3 is TGTGCCATCAGAGGACAGGGAGGACAGCCCCAGCATTTT. V usage is TRBV10-3 and J usage is TRBJ1-5; TRBD1 aligns across 8 bases. The CDR3 consists of 13 residues. V lost 6 bases to trimming and J lost 7 bases; unmatched junction nucleotides: 5. Germline loops: CDR1 ENHRY, CDR2 SYGVKD.

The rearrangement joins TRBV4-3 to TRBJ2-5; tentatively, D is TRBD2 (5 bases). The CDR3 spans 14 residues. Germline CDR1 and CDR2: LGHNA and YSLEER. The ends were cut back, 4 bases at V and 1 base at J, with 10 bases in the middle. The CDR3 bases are TGCGCCAGCAGCCTCGACTACTGCCAAGAGACCCAGTACTTC. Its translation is CASSLDYCQETQYF.